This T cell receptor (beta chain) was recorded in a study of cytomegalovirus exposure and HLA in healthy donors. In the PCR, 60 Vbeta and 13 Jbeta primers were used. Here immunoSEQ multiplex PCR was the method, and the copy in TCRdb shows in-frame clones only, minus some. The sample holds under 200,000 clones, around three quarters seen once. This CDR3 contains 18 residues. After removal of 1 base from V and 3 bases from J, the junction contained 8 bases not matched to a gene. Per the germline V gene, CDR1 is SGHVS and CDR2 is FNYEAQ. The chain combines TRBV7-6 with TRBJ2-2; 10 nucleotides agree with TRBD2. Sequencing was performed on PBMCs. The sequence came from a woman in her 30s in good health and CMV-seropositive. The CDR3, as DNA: TGTGCCAGCAGCTTAGTGTACGCTAGCGGGGGTTACACCGGGGAGCTGTTTTTT. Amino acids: CASSLVYASGGYTGELFF.